This TCR beta chain comes out of a study of CXCR3-negative and CXCR3-positive naive CD8 T cells. Carrying UMI labels, the TRB cDNA libraries were prepared through 5' RACE. TCRdb processed the 5' RACE reads again and assigns one entry to each CDR3 protein, with no DNA. This sample contains approximately 66,000 distinct CDR3 sequences. The sample consisted of naive CXCR3- CD8+ T cells from blood. Subset of the sample: CD45RO-CCR7+CD27+CD95- naive CD8+ T cells lacking CXCR3 (TNR3-). The sequence was obtained from a human donor in good health. Some clones in this sample may be carry-over from other donors' samples.

CDR3 sequence reads: CASSQGLAGGSHEKLFF. The chain employs TRBV14 and TRBJ1-4; TCRdb calls TRBD1, which cannot be checked without DNA. Germline V gene sequence: CDR1 SGHDN, CDR2 FVKESK. The CDR3 is 17 amino acids. The variable domain in full, with the rest retrieved from reference TRBV14 and TRBJ1-4, is EAGVTQFPSHSVIEKGQTVTLRCDPISGHDNLYWYRRVMGKEIKFLLHFVKESKQDESGMPNNRFLAERTGGTYSTLKVQPAELEDSGVYFCASSQGLAGGSHEKLFFGSGTQLSVL.